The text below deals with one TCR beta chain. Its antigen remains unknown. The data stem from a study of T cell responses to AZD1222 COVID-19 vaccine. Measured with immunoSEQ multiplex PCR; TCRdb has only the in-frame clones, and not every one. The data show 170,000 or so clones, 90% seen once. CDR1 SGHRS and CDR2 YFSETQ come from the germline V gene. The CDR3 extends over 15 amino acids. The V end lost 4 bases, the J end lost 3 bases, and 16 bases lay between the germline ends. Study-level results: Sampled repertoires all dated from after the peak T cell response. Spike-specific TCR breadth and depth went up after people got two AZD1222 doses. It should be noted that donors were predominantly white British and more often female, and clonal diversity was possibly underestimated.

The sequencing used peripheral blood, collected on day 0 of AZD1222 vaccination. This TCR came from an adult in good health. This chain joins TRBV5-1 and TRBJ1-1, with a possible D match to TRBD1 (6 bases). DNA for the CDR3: TGCGCCAGCAGCATAACAGGGCCCGGGTACACTGAAGCTTTCTTT. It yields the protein CASSITGPGYTEAFF.